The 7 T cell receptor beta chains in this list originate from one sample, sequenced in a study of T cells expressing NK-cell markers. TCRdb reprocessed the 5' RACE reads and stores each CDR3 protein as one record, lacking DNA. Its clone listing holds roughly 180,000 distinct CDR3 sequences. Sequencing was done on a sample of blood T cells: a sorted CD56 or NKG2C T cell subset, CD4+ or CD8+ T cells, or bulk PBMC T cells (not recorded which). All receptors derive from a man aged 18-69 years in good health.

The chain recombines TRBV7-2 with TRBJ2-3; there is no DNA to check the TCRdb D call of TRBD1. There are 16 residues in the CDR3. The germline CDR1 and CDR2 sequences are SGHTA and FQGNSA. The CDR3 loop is CASSAGGGTSWDTQYF.

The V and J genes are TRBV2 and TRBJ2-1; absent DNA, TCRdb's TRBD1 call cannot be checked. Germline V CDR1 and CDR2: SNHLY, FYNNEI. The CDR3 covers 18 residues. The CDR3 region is CASSEGRGSLHAYNEQFF.

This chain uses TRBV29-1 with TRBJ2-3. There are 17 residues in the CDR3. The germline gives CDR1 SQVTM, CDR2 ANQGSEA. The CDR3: CSVEDSLGYSQRNTQYF.

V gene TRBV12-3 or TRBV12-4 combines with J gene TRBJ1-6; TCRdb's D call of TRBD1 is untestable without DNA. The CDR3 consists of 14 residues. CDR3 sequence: CASSVGQGYSPLHF.

The CDR3 loop is CASSVAVGGTYNEQFF. The V gene is TRBV9, the J gene TRBJ2-1; the D call from TCRdb, TRBD2, cannot be confirmed without DNA. Looked up from germline, CDR1 is SGDLS and CDR2 is YYNGEE. The CDR3 extends over 16 amino acids.

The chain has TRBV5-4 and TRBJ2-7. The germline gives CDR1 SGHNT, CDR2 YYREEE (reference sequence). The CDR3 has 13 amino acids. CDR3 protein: CASSLGPAYEQYF.

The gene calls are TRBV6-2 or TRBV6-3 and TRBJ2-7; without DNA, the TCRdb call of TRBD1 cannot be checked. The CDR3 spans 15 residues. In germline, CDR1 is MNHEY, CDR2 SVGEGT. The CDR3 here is CASQPEDRVIGEQYF.